This entry features one TCR beta chain sequence. As yet, its antigen is unknown. V was cut by 2 bases and J by 1 base, with 6 bases left in between. This CDR3 comprises 15 residues. Per the germline V gene, CDR1 is LNHDA and CDR2 is SQIVND (reference sequence). The data originate from a study of vaccination effects on CD4 cells after COVID-19. Study-wide points: The study found marked clonal contraction of infection- and vaccine-induced clones late after vaccination.

Data came from immunoSEQ multiplex PCR; TCRdb stores just in-frame clones and leaves some out. The sample lists tens of thousands of clones, roughly two thirds seen once, with about 28% in the top ten. Before sequencing took place, the ViraFEST assay used viral peptide pools to expand antigen-specific CD4+ T cells. At the end of around eleven days of culture, CD4+ T cells were isolated. Vaccine recipients lacked prior SARS-CoV-2 infection and had negative nucleocapsid antibodies. Each well held some 2.2 million PBMC cultured with 7.5 to 10 ug/ml peptides and about 10 IU/ml IL-2. V and J are TRBV19 and TRBJ2-6, with D maybe TRBD1 (5 bases). The sequenced sample was CD4+ T cells from PBMCs cultured with HCoV-OC43 spike peptides, obtained before COVID-19 vaccination. Subset specified: HCoV-OC43 spike overlapping peptide pool stimulation. This TCR came from a human donor who received a COVID-19 vaccine. The CDR3 reads CASSIYRSGANVLTF. CDR3 nucleotides: TGTGCCAGTAGTATATACAGGTCTGGGGCCAACGTCCTGACTTTC.